These T cell receptor beta chains were read from a single sample in a study of molecular identifiers for immune sequencing clone quantification. TCRdb reanalysed the PCR reads using MiXCR and keeps one entry per CDR3 protein. The data show 300,000 to 400,000 distinct CDR3 sequences, under 25% seen once. The specimen sequenced was naive CD8+ T cells from blood, with Jurkat cell RNA spiked in. Receptors were obtained from a human donor in good health. Some libraries in this study had Jurkat cell RNA spiked in. Each CDR3 is given with its conserved first and last residue. The D gene is left open where the match is weak. Expanded clones are given a class, and other clones once, few, many or no size at all.

TRBJ2-7,TRBV5-1,NA,many,CASSFTGALHEQYF,TGCGCCAGCAGCTTTACGGGCGCCTTGCACGAGCAGTACTTC
TRBJ2-3,TRBV5-6,TRBD2,few,CASSFIASGTFGDTQYF,TGTGCCAGCAGCTTTATTGCTAGCGGGACGTTCGGAGATACGCAGTATTTT
TRBJ1-5,TRBV4-3,NA,many,CASSQDWSNQPQHF,TGCGCCAGCAGCCAGGACTGGAGCAATCAGCCCCAGCATTTT
TRBJ2-7,TRBV12-3/TRBV12-4,TRBD1,few,CASSSADGQDPYEQYF,TGTGCCAGCAGTTCAGCAGACGGACAGGATCCTTACGAGCAGTACTTC
TRBJ2-3,TRBV6-2/TRBV6-3,NA,few,CASRRLEGDTQYF,TGTGCCAGCAGAAGACTAGAAGGGGATACGCAGTATTTT
TRBJ2-2,TRBV19,NA,NA,CACSITGELFF,TGTGCCTGTAGTATCACCGGGGAGCTGTTTTTT
TRBJ1-1,TRBV5-1,NA,NA,CASSYDSMNTEAFF,TGCGCCAGCAGCTACGACAGCATGAACACTGAAGCTTTCTTT
TRBJ2-1,TRBV28,NA,many,CATRPAEGAMTYNEQFF,TGTGCCACCCGGCCAGCGGAGGGGGCCATGACTTACAATGAGCAGTTCTTC
TRBJ1-1,TRBV4-3,NA,NA,CASSPVLSTNTEAFF,TGCGCCAGCAGCCCCGTCTTGTCAACGAACACTGAAGCTTTCTTT
TRBJ1-2,TRBV18,TRBD1,NA,CASSPGTVYYGYTF,TGTGCCAGCTCACCGGGGACAGTCTACTATGGCTACACCTTC
TRBJ2-1,TRBV30,TRBD2,few,CAWSLYGLDNEQFF,TGTGCCTGGAGTCTCTACGGACTAGACAATGAGCAGTTCTTC
TRBJ1-4,TRBV4-1,NA,few,CASSQDPGAANEKLFF,TGCGCCAGCAGCCAAGATCCCGGGGCGGCTAATGAAAAACTGTTTTTT